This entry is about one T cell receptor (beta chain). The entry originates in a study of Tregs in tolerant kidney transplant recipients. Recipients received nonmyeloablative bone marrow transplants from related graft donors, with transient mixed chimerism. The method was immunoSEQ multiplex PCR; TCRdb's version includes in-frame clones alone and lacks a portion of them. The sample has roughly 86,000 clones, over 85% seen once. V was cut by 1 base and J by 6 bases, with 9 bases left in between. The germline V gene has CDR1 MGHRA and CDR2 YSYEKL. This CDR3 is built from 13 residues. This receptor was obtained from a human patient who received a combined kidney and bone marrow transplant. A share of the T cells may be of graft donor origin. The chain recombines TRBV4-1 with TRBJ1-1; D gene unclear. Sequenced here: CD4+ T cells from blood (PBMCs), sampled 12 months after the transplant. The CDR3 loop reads CASSQGPLAEAFF. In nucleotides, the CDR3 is TGCGCCAGCAGCCAAGGTCCCTTAGCTGAAGCTTTCTTT.